The TCR beta chain under discussion was sequenced for a study of T-cell reconstitution after alpha-beta-depleted transplantation in children. CDR3 length: 16 amino acids. V was clipped by 4 bases and J by 5 bases; unmatched bases: 10. Preparation of the TCRbeta library involved a method that used unique molecular identifiers. One entry per CDR3 protein, called by TCRdb with MiXCR from the PCR reads. The sample shows about 610,000 distinct CDR3 sequences, roughly 10% of them seen only once. This clonotype was observed many times. The receptor was derived from a human donor who donated a stem cell graft to a child with acute myeloid leukemia. The rearrangement links TRBV12-3 or TRBV12-4 to TRBJ2-5; TRBD2 matches 10 bases. Material: PBMCs from the stem cell graft donor, obtained from the stem cell graft. The CDR3 sequence is CASSSGTSASSETQYF. For the CDR3, the DNA is TGTGCCAGCAGTTCCGGGACTAGCGCTTCGAGTGAGACCCAGTACTTC.